A few counts support the clone carrying this T cell receptor (beta chain). This record comes from a study of T cells in Graves' hyperthyroidism and ophthalmopathy. RNA transcripts provided the source from which TCR beta CDR3 regions were amplified. Researchers ran a first-round RT-PCR on the TCR CDR3 using the HTBI primer set. One entry per CDR3 protein, called by TCRdb with MiXCR from the multiplex PCR reads. The sample lists 300,000 to 400,000 distinct CDR3 sequences; approximately 15% were seen once. The sample was blood. The receptor was isolated from a woman in her thirties with Graves' hyperthyroidism.

The CDR3 region has the DNA TGTGCCTGGAGTGTTCTAGCGGGACGGACCGGGGAGCTGTTTTTT. Its protein product is CAWSVLAGRTGELFF. The chain employs TRBV30 and TRBJ2-2, with 9 bases identical to TRBD2. V gave up 0 bases and J gave up 5 bases; unmatched junction bases: 4. The CDR3 totals 15 residues. CDR1 GTSNPN and CDR2 SVGIG come from the germline V gene (reference sequence).